This T cell receptor beta chain was identified in a study of blood T cell repertoires in COVID-19 (dated by TCRdb to the early 2020s). With respect to the entire study: Collaborator samples came from the United States, Italy and Spain and covered acute and convalescent phases of COVID-19. A de-identified subject ID, COVID-19 status, age in years and sex were almost always included in the sample metadata. Where available, HLA class I and class II types were taken from metadata supplied by the sample provider and were not determined by assay-based typing. Deeply sampled blood TCRbeta repertoires from subjects exposed to, actively infected with, or recovered from COVID-19 were included in the dataset. Samples were obtained from the ongoing ImmuneRACE study (first 160 participants) and from over 1,000 subjects provided by 6 global collaborators. The material from the prospective study consisted of cDNA or gDNA derived from T cells, B-cell-depleted T cells, or PBMCs. The repertoires were made available in a free public database intended to serve as a resource for research on the immune response to SARS-CoV-2. Beyond this particular receptor, the publication reports: How much clinical and demographic metadata was included differed by source and by participant, and the metadata was provided uncurated.

TCRbeta CDR3 regions were amplified from genomic DNA using the immunoSEQ Assay, a bias-controlled multiplex PCR. In the authors' own workflow: The number of nucleated cells in each sample was estimated from the amplification of reference gene primers within the assay. To quantify the absolute abundance of each unique TCRbeta CDR3 rearrangement, sequence reads were collapsed and filtered. Productive Simpson clonality was computed per sample as the square root of Simpson's diversity index over productive rearrangements. This immuneACCESS table, as held by TCRdb, lists in-frame sequences with V and J called but not all clones. Of the missing ones, under half trace to an unresolved V gene in checked studies; the others have no known cause. V, J and clone size reflect that table, while D and trimming were determined from the DNA. This sample gives more than 65,000 clones in total; roughly 82% of them show up just once. The ten largest make up about 6.9% of the sample.

Each collaborating institution followed its own protocols to collect whole blood in K2EDTA tubes. For TCRbeta analysis, collaborator samples were shipped as frozen whole blood, as isolated PBMCs, or as DNA extracted from either sample type. Worth noting for this clone: Its binding antigen is unknown. Per-base qualities were not stored, and no clone one base away is much larger.

Trimming leaves V shorter by 2 bases and J shorter by 2 bases, with the junction holding 4 bases beyond the gene matches. The CDR3 covers 14 residues, taking in both the cysteine and the phenylalanine. Only CDR3 DNA is held: 42 bases, read in frame from base 1. From the germline V gene, CDR1 is SGHRS and CDR2 is YFSETQ. This TCR was sampled from a human donor in a cohort sampled during active COVID-19. The source material was peripheral blood. The V gene is TRBV5-1 and the J gene is TRBJ2-7; 7 nucleotides in the junction match TRBD1. The CDR3 here reads CASSFNRGTYEQYF. The DNA sequence is as follows: TGCGCCAGCAGCTTCAACAGGGGAACCTACGAGCAGTACTTC.